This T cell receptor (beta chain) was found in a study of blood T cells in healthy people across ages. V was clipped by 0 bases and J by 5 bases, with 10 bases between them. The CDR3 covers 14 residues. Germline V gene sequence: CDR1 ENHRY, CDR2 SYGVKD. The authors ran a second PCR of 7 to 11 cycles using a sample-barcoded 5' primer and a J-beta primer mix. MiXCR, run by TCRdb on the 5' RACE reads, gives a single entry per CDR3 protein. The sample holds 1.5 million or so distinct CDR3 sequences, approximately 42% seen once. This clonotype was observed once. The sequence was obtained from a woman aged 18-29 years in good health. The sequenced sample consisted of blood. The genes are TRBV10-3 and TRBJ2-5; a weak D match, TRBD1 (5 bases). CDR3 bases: TGTGCCATCAGTGAGTCCAGGGTCGGGGAGACCCAGTACTTC. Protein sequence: CAISESRVGETQYF.